This T cell receptor beta chain appears in the sequencing data of a study of T cells expressing NK-cell markers. The CDR3 runs 17 residues. CDR1 and CDR2 from the germline V gene are SGHVS and FNYEAQ. TCRdb reprocessed the 5' RACE reads, with one entry per CDR3 protein and no DNA. This table lists fewer than 550,000 distinct CDR3 sequences. The V and J genes are TRBV7-6 and TRBJ1-2; no DNA is available, so the TRBD1 call from TCRdb remains unchecked. The sequence came from a woman aged 45-60 years in good health. Sequenced input: blood T cells: a sorted CD56 or NKG2C T cell subset, CD4+ or CD8+ T cells, or bulk PBMC T cells (not recorded which). CDR3 in amino acids: CASSLVEGGMGAAGYTF.